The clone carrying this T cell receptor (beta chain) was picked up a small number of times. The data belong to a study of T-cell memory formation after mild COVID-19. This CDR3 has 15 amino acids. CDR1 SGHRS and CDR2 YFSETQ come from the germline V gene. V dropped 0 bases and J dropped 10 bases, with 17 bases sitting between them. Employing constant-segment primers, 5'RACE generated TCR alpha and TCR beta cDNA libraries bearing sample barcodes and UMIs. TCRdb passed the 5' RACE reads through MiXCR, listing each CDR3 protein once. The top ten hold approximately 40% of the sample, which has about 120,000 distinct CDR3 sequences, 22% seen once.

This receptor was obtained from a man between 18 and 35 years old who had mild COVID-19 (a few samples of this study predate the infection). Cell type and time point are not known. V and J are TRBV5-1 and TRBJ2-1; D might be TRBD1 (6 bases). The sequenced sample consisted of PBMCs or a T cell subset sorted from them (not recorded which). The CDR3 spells CASSLEGHGAWEQFF. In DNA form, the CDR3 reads TGCGCCAGCAGCTTGGAGGGACACGGGGCGTGGGAGCAGTTCTTC.